This TCR beta chain was profiled in a study of blood T cell repertoires in COVID-19. Study in general: Samples of COVID-19 (acute and convalescent) were obtained from the United States, Italy and Spain. Nucleic acid was either cDNA or gDNA, and it came from T cells, B-cell-depleted T cells, or PBMCs.

From germline, CDR1 is LNHDA and CDR2 SQIVND (reference sequence). This CDR3 comprises 15 residues. The V gene lost 3 bases and the J gene lost 6 bases, with 15 bases spanning the gap. In the study's own analysis: Reference gene primer amplification gave estimated nucleated cell counts. Profiling relied on immunoSEQ multiplex PCR, and the TCRdb table lists in-frame clones only, not all of them. That table is the source of V, J and clone size, and D and trimming were worked out from the DNA. The sample includes 95,000 to 100,000 clones, about 90% seen only once; the top ten take 17%. This chain uses TRBV19 with TRBJ2-1; possibly TRBD2 for D (5 bases). This TCR was recovered from a man in his forties or fifties with acute or convalescent COVID-19. Sequencing input: peripheral blood. The CDR3: CASSIFSGGFNEQFF. Here the CDR3 DNA reads TGTGCCAGTAGTATTTTCAGCGGCGGATTCAATGAGCAGTTCTTC.